This T cell receptor (beta chain) was retrieved from a study of blood T cell repertoires in COVID-19. Background on the study: Sources were T cells, B-cell-depleted T cells, or PBMCs; the material itself was cDNA or gDNA.

Per the original methods: Researchers report that nucleated cell counts were estimated from reference gene primer amplification. Method: immunoSEQ multiplex PCR; TCRdb's copy keeps in-frame clones and lacks some. V and J calls and clone size are given by that table; D and trimming were obtained from the DNA. The table has about 100,000 clones, 70% to 90% seen once. CDR1 and CDR2 (germline): LGHNA, YSLEER. V shed 1 base and J shed 3 bases, with 9 bases lying between them. This CDR3 is 14 amino acids long. The V call is TRBV4-3, the J call TRBJ1-2; D unresolved. The receptor was isolated from a man aged 50-59 years with active COVID-19. The sequenced sample was peripheral blood. DNA of the CDR3: TGCGCCAGCAGCCAAGTGAGGCATGACTATGGCTACACCTTC. This encodes CASSQVRHDYGYTF.